Each of the 19 T cell receptor beta chains below was sequenced from the same sample in a study of T cell repertoires in cytomegalovirus infection. TCRdb used MiXCR to reprocess the reads, holding one entry per CDR3 protein. The table records about 920,000 distinct CDR3 sequences, about a third of them present only once. Antigen specificity for these receptors is unknown. This sample comprised cultured CD8+ T cells from PBMCs, obtained from culture after CMV antigen stimulation. These receptors were taken from a human donor in good health (CMV status not recorded). Some clones in this sample may be carry-over from other donors' samples.

This clonotype was picked up a small number of times. This chain links TRBV4-3 with TRBJ2-1, with a possible D match to TRBD2 (5 bases). The CDR3 loop spans 15 amino acids. With 3 bases removed from V and 5 bases from J, the gap between germline ends came to 14 bases. Germline V gene sequence: CDR1 LGHNA, CDR2 YSLEER. For the CDR3, the DNA is TGCGCCAGCAGCCATGTGCCGGACTCGAACAATGAGCAGTTCTTC. It specifies CASSHVPDSNNEQFF.

This clonotype was picked up a small number of times. The V gene is TRBV27, the J gene TRBJ1-2; 7 bases match TRBD1. The junction had 5 bases not matched to a gene; V was cut back by 5 bases and J by 5 bases. The CDR3 spans 13 residues. CDR1 MNHEY and CDR2 SMNVEV come from the germline V gene (reference sequence). In DNA form, the CDR3 reads TGTGCCAGCAGTCCACAGGGGCAATATGGCTACACCTTC. Its protein product is CASSPQGQYGYTF.

As concerns this clonotype: A read error may be the cause here, since a much bigger clone is one base away. V gene TRBV7-2 combines with J gene TRBJ2-1, with a tentative D call TRBD1 (5 bases). The length of the CDR3 is 13 residues. CDR1 is SGHTA, CDR2 FQGNSA, per germline. The CDR3 DNA sequence: TGTGTCAGCAGCCTCCTTTCAGGGCGTGAGCAGTTCTTC. Amino acids: CVSSLLSGREQFF.

The V call is TRBV27, the J call TRBJ2-1; D is possibly TRBD1 or TRBD2 (5 bases each). Germline CDR1 MNHEY, CDR2 SMNVEV (reference sequence). V was cut by 7 bases and J by 7 bases, with 14 bases left in between. This CDR3 is 13 amino acids long. The CDR3 here is CASTLTGRNEQFF. CDR3 nucleotide sequence: TGTGCCAGCACCCTAACGGGGCGGAATGAGCAGTTCTTC.

This clonotype was counted between two and nine times. This sequence joins TRBV28 and TRBJ1-1; TRBD1 aligns across 8 bases. The CDR3 totals 15 residues. Germline CDR1 reads MDHEN; CDR2 reads SYDVKM. V was clipped by 8 bases and J by 5 bases; unmatched bases: 13. CDR3 in amino acids: CASQEPGGADTEAFF. CDR3 nucleotides: TGTGCCAGCCAAGAGCCAGGGGGCGCAGATACTGAAGCTTTCTTT. The complete variable domain, with remaining parts taken from reference TRBV28 and TRBJ1-1, reads DVKVTQSSRYLVKRTGEKVFLECVQDMDHENMFWYRQDPGLGLRLIYFSYDVKMKEKGDIPEGYSVSREKKERFSLILESASTNQTSMYLCASQEPGGADTEAFFGQGTRLTVV.

The chain is built from TRBV28 and TRBJ2-7; D tentatively reads TRBD1 or TRBD2 (5 bases each). The germline V and J ends were trimmed by 6 bases and 2 bases, with 14 bases remaining between them. From germline, CDR1 is MDHEN and CDR2 SYDVKM. The CDR3 has 14 residues. CDR3 loop: CASSNSEDTYEQYV. The DNA for the CDR3 is TGTGCCAGCAGCAACTCGGAGGACACCTACGAGCAGTACGTC.

This clonotype showed up many times. V usage is TRBV5-1 and J usage is TRBJ1-4, with D unresolved. This CDR3 is 16 amino acids long. Between the trimmed V and J ends, which lost 0 bases and 0 bases, there was a span of 9 bases. Germline loops: CDR1 SGHRS, CDR2 YFSETQ. This chain's CDR3 is CASSLGAVATNEKLFF. The CDR3 DNA reads TGCGCCAGCAGCTTGGGGGCGGTTGCAACTAATGAAAAACTGTTTTTT.

The V and J genes are TRBV6-5 and TRBJ1-1; no reliable D call. The length of the CDR3 is 13 residues. V was trimmed by 7 bases and J by 1 base, leaving 10 bases between them. Germline lookup yields CDR1 MNHEY and CDR2 SVGAGI. CDR3 loop: CASTISRNTEAFF. The CDR3 DNA reads as TGTGCCAGCACTATAAGTCGGAACACTGAAGCTTTCTTT.

The chain uses TRBV27 and TRBJ1-1, with TRBD1 as a possible D gene (6 bases). CDR1 and CDR2 (germline): MNHEY, SMNVEV (reference sequence). The CDR3 covers 15 residues. Trimming pared 5 bases from V and 3 bases from J, leaving 16 bases between. CDR3 sequence reads: CASSRYSQGDTEAFF. The CDR3 nucleotides are TGTGCCAGCAGTAGATATTCACAGGGTGACACTGAAGCTTTCTTT.

Comments on this clonotype: A clone one base away is much larger, so this may be a read error. The V gene is TRBV25-1, the J gene TRBJ2-6; the match to TRBD1 covers 7 bases. The CDR3 runs to 17 residues. Germline V gives CDR1 MGHDK, CDR2 SYGVNS. CDR3 amino acids: CASVGPRGLGGADVLTF. CDR3 in DNA: TGTGCCAGCGTAGGCCCCAGGGGGTTAGGTGGGGCCGACGTCCTGACTTTC.

This clonotype was seen ten or more times. The rearrangement uses TRBV7-9 and TRBJ1-4, with no clear D. The CDR3 loop spans 17 amino acids. The V and J ends lost 1 base and 0 bases respectively, with 12 bases between them. Germline CDR1 is SEHNR and CDR2 is FQNEAQ (reference sequence). CDR3 sequence: CASSLGKGLATNEKLFF. CDR3 bases: TGTGCCAGCAGCTTAGGAAAGGGCCTGGCAACTAATGAAAAACTGTTTTTT.

In the case of this clonotype: One end of the junction does not line up with germline, which may come from a read error. The chain uses TRBV3-1 and TRBJ2-5; 7 bases line up with TRBD2. The CDR3 length is 19 residues. Germline loops: CDR1 LGHDT, CDR2 YNNKEL (reference sequence). The CDR3 bases are TGTGCCAGCAGCCAAGATCAGGTCGAGCGGGGCATCCTCCAAGAGACCCGGTACTTC. Translation gives CASSQDQVERGILQETRYF.

V usage is TRBV6-6 and J usage is TRBJ1-5, with D possibly being TRBD1 (5 bases). Between the trimmed V and J ends, which lost 6 bases and 0 bases, there was a span of 18 bases. From germline, CDR1 is MNHNY and CDR2 SVGAGI (reference sequence). The CDR3 runs to 17 residues. The CDR3 loop reads CASSLNFGGYSNQPQHF. The CDR3 bases are TGTGCCAGCAGCCTCAATTTCGGGGGGTATAGCAATCAGCCCCAGCATTTT.

The chain has TRBV11-2 and TRBJ2-2; D gene unclear. Per germline, CDR1 SGHAT and CDR2 FQNNGV. This CDR3 has 15 amino acids. V was clipped by 5 bases and J by 1 base, with 11 bases between them. CDR3 sequence (DNA): TGTGCCAGCAGCCCCTCCAATCGGAACACCGGGGAGCTGTTTTTT. Its translation is CASSPSNRNTGELFF.

V and J are TRBV5-1 and TRBJ1-2; a possible D gene is TRBD1 (6 bases). Deletions cut 1 base from V and 4 bases from J, with 20 bases between. Germline values: CDR1 SGHRS, CDR2 YFSETQ. The CDR3 length is 17 residues. In nucleotides, the CDR3 is TGCGCCAGCAGCTTGATGGCCGGAGGGGGGCGCACCTATGGCTACACCTTC. Translating it yields CASSLMAGGGRTYGYTF. Together with reference TRBV5-1 and TRBJ1-2, the CDR3 gives the full variable domain: KAGVTQTPRYLIKTRGQQVTLSCSPISGHRSVSWYQQTPGQGLQFLFEYFSETQRNKGNFPGRFSGRQFSNSRSEMNVSTLELGDSALYLCASSLMAGGGRTYGYTFGSGTRLTVV.

This clonotype showed up many times. The rearrangement links TRBV7-2 to TRBJ1-5; TRBD1 aligns across 8 bases. Trimming removed 1 base from V and 4 bases from J; junction bases left unmatched: 9. CDR1 and CDR2 from the germline V gene are SGHTA and FQGNSA. The CDR3 is 17 amino acids. For the CDR3, the DNA is TGTGCCAGCAGCTTAGTAGGGTGGACAGGGAATAATCAGCCCCAGCATTTT. Translating it yields CASSLVGWTGNNQPQHF.

This clonotype appeared a few times. The rearrangement joins TRBV7-2 to TRBJ1-6; no clear D gene. The V gene lost 6 bases and the J gene lost 5 bases, with 14 bases spanning the gap. This CDR3 spans 15 amino acids. From germline, CDR1 is SGHTA and CDR2 FQGNSA. The CDR3 DNA reads as TGTGCCAGCAGTCTTGACATCGGGAATAATTCACCCCTCCACTTT. Amino acid sequence: CASSLDIGNNSPLHF.

Only a few counts were recorded for this clonotype. The chain uses TRBV20-1 and TRBJ1-1, with D unclear. Trimming took off 3 bases at V and 7 bases at J, with 9 bases between the two ends. Germline V gene data show CDR1 as DFQATT and CDR2 as SNEGSKA (reference sequence). The CDR3 is 11 amino acids. The CDR3 nucleotides read TGCAGTGCTAGGGGCAGCGGTGAAGCTTTCTTT. Amino acids: CSARGSGEAFF.

Of note for this clonotype: A single base separates this from a much larger clone, so it may be a read error. The V gene is TRBV7-2, the J gene TRBJ2-7; no firm D call. Trimming took 1 base from V and 5 from J, leaving 9 bases between them. Germline V CDR1 and CDR2: SGHTA, FQGNSA. CDR3 length: 13 residues. In DNA, the CDR3 is TGTGCCAGCAGCTTAGATAGACTCCACGAGCAGTACGTC. Protein product: CASSLDRLHEQYV.